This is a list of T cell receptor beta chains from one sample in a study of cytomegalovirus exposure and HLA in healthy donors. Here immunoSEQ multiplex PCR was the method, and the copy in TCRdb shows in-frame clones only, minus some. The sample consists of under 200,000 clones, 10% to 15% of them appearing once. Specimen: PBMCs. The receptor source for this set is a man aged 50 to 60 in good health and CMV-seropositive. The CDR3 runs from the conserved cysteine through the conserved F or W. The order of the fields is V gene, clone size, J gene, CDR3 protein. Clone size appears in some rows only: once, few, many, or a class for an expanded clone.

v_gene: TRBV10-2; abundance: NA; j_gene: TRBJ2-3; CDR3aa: CASSESRDTQYF
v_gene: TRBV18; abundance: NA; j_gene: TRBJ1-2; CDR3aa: CASSPPRDRVYGYTF
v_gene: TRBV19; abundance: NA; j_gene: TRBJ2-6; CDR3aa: CASRPRGGASGANVLTF
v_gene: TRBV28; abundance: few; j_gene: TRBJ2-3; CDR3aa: CASSLLGQSTDTQYF
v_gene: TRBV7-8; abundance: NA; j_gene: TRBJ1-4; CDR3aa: CASSLDLDREKLFF
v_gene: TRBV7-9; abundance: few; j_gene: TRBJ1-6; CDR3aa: CASSPGQGLNSPLHF
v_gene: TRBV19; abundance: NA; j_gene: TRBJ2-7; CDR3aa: CASRAPGQSNEQYF
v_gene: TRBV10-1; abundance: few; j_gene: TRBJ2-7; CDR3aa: CASSARQGIDEQYF
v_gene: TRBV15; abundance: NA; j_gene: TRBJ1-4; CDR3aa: CATSAGSMGTGAEKLFF
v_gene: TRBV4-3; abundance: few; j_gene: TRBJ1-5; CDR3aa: CASSQDPSSNQPQHF
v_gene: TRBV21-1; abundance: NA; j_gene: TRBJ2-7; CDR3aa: CASPARISYEQYF
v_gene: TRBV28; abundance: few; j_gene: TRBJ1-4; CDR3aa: CASSFGQGGEKLFF
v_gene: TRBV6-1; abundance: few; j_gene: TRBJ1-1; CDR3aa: CASSVNSFSEAFF
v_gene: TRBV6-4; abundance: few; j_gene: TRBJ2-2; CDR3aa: CASSEASGENTGELFF
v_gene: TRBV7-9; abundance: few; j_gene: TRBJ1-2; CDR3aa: CASSLGSGGPGYGYTF
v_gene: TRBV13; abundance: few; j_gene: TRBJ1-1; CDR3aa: CASSSRPRAVNTEAFF
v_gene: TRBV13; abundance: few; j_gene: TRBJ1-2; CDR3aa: CASSSRTGPNYGYTF
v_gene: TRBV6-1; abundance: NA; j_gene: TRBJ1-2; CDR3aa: CASSVQGGTNYGYTF
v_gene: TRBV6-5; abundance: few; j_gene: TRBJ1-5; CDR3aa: CASSSGTGGWSQPQHF
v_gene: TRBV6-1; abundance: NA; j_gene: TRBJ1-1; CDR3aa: CASKISGGGYTEAFF
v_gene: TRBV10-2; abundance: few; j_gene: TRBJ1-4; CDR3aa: CASRPSLRDEKLFF
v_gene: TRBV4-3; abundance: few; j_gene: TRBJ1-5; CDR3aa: CASSQDPNGNQPQHF
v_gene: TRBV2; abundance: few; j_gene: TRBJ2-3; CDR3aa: CASRLHLGQPGVDTQYF
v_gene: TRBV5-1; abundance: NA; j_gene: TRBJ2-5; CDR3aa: CASSLAGIAGVTTQYF
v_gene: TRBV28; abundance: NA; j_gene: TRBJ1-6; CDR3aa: CASAWGGALHF
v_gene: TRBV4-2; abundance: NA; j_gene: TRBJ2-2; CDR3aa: CASSQSPTGGRRTGELFF
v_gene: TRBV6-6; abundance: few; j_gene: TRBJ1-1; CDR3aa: CASSYSRENEAFF
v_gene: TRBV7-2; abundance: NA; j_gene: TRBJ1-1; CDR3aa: CASSSRTGMNTEAFF
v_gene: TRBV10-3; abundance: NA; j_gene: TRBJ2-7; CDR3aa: CATSSGGSSYEQYF
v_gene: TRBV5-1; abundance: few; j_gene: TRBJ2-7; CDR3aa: CASSLISGQGADEQYF
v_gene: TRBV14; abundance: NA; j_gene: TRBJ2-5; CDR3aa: CASSQKGGKETQYF
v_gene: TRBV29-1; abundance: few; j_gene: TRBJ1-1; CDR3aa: CSVDRTGMNTEAFF
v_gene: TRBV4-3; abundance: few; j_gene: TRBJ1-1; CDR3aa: CASSLEVLNTEAFF
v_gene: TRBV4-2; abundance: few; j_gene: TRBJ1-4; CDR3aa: CASSQAKGREKLFF
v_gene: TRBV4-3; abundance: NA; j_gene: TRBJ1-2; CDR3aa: CASTVRGTGEGTNYGYTF
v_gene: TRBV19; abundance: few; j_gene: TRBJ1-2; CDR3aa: CASSMRQGQNYGYTF
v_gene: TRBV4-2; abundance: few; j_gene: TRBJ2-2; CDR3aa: CASSQERGANTGELFF
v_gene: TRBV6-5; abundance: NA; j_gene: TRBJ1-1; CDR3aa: CASSYGDSNTEAFF
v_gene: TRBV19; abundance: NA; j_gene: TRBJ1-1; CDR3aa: CASSIGQGAASNTEAFF
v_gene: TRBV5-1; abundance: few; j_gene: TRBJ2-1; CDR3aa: CASSLQGAPYNEQFF
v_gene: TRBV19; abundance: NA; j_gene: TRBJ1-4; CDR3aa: CASSIGGIRLEKLFF
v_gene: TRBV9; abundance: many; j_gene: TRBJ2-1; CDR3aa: CASSVGPAGGDNEQFF
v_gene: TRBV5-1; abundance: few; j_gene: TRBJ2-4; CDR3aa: CASSLAGPTTFQYF
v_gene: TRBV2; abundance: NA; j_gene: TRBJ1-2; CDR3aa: CASSEIPRAIGTF
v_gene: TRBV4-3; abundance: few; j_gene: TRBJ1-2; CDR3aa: CASSQALGEGPAYGYTF
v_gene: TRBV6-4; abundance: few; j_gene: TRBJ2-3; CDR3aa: CASSDLAGGSNTDTQYF
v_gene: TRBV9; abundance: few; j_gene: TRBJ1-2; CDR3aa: CASSVDPGQGRGYTF
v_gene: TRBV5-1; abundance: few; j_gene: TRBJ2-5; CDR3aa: CASSAAGAGGEETQYF
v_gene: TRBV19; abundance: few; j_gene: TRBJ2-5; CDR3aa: CASSPQQGIGETQYF
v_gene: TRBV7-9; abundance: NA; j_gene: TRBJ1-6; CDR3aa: CASSLRSYNSPLHF
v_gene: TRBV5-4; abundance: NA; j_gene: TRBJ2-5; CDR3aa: CASSLEGGGQETQYF
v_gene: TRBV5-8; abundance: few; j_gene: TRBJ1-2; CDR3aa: CASSLWGTGNGYTF
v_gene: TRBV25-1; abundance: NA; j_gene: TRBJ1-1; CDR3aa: CASSEFQGGDTEAFF
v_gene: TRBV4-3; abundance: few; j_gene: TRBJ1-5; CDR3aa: CASSQDGADNQPQHF
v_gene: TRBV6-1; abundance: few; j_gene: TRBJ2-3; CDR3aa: CASSLSGDSTDTQYF
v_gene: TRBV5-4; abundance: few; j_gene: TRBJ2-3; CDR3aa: CASSTRQGRTDTQYF
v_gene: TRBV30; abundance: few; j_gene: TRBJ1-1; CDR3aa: CAWSRQGVTEAFF